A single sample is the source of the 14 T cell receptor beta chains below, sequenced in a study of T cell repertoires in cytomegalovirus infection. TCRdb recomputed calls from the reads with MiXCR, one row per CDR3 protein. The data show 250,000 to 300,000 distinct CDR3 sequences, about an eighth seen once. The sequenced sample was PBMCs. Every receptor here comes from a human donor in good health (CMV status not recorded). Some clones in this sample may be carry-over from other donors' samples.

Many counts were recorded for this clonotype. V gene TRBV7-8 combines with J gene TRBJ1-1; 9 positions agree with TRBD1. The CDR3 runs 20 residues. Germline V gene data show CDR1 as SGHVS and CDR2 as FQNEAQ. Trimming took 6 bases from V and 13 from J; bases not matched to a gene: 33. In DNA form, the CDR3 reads TGTGCCAGCAGTCCCTATAGATCTCCGGGACAGGGTATTGCGGGGTTGAACCTTTTCTTT. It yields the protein CASSPYRSPGQGIAGLNLFF.

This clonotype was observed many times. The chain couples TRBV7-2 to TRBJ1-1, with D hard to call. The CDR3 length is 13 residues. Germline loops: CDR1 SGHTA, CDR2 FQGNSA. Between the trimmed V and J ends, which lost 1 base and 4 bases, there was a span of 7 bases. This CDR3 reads CASSLDAGTEAFF. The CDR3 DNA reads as TGTGCCAGCAGCTTAGATGCGGGCACTGAAGCTTTCTTT.

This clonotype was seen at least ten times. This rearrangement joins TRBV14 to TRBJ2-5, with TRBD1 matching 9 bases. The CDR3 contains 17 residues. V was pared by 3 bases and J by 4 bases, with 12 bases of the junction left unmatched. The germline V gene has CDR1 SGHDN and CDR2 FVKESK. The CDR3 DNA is TGTGCCAGCAGCCACGCTACCGGGACAGGGAGAAGAGAGACCCAGTACTTC. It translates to CASSHATGTGRRETQYF.

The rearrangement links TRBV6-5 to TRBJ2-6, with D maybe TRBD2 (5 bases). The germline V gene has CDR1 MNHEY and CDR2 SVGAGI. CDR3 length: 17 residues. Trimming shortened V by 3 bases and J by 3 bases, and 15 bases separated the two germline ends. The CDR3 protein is CASSYGLTSGGANVLTF. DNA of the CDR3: TGTGCCAGCAGTTATGGACTCACCTCTGGTGGGGCCAACGTCCTGACTTTC.

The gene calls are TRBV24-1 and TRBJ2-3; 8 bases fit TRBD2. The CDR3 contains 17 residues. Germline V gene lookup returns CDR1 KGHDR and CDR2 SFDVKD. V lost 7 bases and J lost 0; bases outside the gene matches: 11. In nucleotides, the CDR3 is TGTGCCACCAGCCCGCGAAGTGGCGGGAGGAGCACAGATACGCAGTATTTT. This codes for CATSPRSGGRSTDTQYF.

CDR3 sequence (DNA): TGCAGTGCTAGGGGGGGACAGGGTAGAGGTCAGCCCCAGCATTTT. Translating it yields CSARGGQGRGQPQHF. The chain carries TRBV20-1 and TRBJ1-5, with 9 bases identical to TRBD1. Germline V lookup: CDR1 DFQATT, CDR2 SNEGSKA (reference sequence). Trimming took 3 bases from V and 6 from J; bases not matched to a gene: 9. This CDR3 spans 15 amino acids.

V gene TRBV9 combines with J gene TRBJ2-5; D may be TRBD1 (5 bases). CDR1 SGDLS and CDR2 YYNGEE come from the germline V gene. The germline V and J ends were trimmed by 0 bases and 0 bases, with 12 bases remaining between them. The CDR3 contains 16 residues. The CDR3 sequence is CASSVGFTDNQETQYF. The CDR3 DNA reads TGTGCCAGCAGCGTAGGGTTTACGGACAACCAAGAGACCCAGTACTTC.

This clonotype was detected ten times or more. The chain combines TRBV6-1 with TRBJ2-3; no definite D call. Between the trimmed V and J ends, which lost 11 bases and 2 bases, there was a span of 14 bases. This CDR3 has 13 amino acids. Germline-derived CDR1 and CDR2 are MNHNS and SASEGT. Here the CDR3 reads CACRQRTTDTQYF. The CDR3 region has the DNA TGTGCCTGCCGGCAGCGTACCACAGATACGCAGTATTTT.

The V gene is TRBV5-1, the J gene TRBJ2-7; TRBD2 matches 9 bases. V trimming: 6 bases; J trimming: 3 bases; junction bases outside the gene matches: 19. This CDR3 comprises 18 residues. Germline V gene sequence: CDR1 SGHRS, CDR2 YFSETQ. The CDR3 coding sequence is TGCGCCAGCACATTGTTAATTCCGGGCGGGAGGGCCAACTACGAGCAGTACTTC. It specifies CASTLLIPGGRANYEQYF. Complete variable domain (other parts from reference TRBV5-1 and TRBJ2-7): KAGVTQTPRYLIKTRGQQVTLSCSPISGHRSVSWYQQTPGQGLQFLFEYFSETQRNKGNFPGRFSGRQFSNSRSEMNVSTLELGDSALYLCASTLLIPGGRANYEQYFGPGTRLTVT.

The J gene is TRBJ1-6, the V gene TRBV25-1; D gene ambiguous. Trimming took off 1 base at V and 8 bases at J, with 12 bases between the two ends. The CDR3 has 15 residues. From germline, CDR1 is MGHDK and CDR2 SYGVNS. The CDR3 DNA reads TGTGCCAGCAGTGAATCAGGTTGGAATGATTCACCCCTCCACTTT. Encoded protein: CASSESGWNDSPLHF. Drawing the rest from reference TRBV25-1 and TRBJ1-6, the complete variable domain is EADIYQTPRYLVIGTGKKITLECSQTMGHDKMYWYQQDPGMELHLIHYSYGVNSTEKGDLSSESTVSRIRTEHFPLTLESARPSHTSQYLCASSESGWNDSPLHFGNGTRLTVT.

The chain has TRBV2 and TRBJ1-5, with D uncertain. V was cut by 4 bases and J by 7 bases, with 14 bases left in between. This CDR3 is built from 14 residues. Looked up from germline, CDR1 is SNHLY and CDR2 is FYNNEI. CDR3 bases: TGTGCCAGCAGTGTAACCGGGTCGGGACAGCCCCAGCATTTT. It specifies CASSVTGSGQPQHF.

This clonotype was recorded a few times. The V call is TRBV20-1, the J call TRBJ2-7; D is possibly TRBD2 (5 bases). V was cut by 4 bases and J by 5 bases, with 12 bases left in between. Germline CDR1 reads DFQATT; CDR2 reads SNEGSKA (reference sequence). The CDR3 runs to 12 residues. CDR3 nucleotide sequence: TGCAGTGCTAAGGAGGTTTACAACGAGCAGTACTTC. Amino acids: CSAKEVYNEQYF.

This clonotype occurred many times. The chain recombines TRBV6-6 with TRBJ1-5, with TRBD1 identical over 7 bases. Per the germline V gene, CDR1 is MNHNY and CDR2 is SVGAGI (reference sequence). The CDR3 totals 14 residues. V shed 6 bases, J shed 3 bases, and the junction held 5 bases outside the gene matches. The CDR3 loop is CASRFGQDNQPQHF. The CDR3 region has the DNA TGTGCCAGCAGATTCGGACAGGACAATCAGCCCCAGCATTTT.

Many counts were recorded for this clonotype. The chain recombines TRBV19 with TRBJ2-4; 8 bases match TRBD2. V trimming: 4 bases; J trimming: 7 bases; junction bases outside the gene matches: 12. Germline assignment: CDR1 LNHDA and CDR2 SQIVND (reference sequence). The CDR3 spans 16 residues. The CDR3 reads CASSRPLAGTRNIQYF. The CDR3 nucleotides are TGTGCCAGTAGTAGACCGTTAGCGGGGACACGGAACATTCAGTACTTC.